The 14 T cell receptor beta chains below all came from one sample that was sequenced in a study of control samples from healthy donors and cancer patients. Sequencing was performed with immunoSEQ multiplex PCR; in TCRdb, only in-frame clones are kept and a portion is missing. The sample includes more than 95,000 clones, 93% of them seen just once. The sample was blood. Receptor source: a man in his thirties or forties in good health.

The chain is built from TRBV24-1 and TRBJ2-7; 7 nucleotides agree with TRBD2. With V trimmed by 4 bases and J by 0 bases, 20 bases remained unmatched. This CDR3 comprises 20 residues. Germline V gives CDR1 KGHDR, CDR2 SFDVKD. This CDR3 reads CATSELKCIRDYLSSYEQYV. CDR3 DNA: TGTGCCACCAGTGAACTTAAATGTATCCGGGACTATCTTAGCTCCTACGAGCAGTACGTC.

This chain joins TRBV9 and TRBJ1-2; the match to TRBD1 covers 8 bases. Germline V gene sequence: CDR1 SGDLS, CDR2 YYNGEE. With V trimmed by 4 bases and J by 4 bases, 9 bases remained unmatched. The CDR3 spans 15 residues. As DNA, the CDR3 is TGTGCCAGCAGCCTTCAGGGGGCGGATTCCTATGGCTACACCTTC. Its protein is CASSLQGADSYGYTF.

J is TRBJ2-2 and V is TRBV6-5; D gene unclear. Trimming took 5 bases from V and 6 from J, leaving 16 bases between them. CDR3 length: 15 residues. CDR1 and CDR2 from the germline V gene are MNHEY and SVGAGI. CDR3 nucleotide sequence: TGTGCCAGCAGTCCCTCTTGGATTAGAGCCGGGGAGCTGTTTTTT. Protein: CASSPSWIRAGELFF.

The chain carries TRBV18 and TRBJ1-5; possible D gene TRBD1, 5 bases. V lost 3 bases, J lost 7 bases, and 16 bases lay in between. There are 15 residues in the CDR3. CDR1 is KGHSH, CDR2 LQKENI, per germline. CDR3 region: CASSPSGLRAQPQHF. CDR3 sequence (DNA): TGTGCCAGCTCACCCTCCGGGCTCAGGGCGCAGCCCCAGCATTTT.

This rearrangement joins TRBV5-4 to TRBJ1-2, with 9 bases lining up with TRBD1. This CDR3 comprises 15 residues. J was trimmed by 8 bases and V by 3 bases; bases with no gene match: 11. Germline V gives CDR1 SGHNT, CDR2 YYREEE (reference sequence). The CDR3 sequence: CASSSTQTGGKGYTF. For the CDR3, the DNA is TGTGCCAGCAGCTCGACTCAAACAGGGGGCAAAGGCTACACCTTC. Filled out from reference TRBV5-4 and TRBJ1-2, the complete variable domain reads ETGVTQSPTHLIKTRGQQVTLRCSSQSGHNTVSWYQQALGQGPQFIFQYYREEENGRGNFPPRFSGLQFPNYSSELNVNALELDDSALYLCASSSTQTGGKGYTFGSGTRLTVV.

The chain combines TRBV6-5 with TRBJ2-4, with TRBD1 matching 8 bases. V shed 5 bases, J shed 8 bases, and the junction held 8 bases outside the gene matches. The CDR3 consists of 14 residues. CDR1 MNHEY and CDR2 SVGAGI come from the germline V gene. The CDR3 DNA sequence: TGTGCCAGCAGTCCGGACAGGGCGTGGGACATTCAGTACTTC. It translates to CASSPDRAWDIQYF.

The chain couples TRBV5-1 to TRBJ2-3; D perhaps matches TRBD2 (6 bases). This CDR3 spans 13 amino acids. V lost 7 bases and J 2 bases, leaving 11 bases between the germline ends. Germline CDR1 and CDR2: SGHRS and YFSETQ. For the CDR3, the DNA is TGCGCCAGCTGTCGCGGGGACACAGATACGCAGTATTTT. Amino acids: CASCRGDTDTQYF.

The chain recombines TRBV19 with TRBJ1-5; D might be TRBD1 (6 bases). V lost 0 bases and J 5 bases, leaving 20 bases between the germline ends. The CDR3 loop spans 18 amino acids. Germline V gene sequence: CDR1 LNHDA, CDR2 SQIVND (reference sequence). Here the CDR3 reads CASSIEASPRRGDQPQHF. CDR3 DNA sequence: TGTGCCAGTAGTATAGAGGCCTCCCCCCGCAGGGGCGATCAGCCCCAGCATTTT. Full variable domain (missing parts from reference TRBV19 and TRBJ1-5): DGGITQSPKYLFRKEGQNVTLSCEQNLNHDAMYWYRQDPGQGLRLIYYSQIVNDFQKGDIAEGYSVSREKKESFPLTVTSAQKNPTAFYLCASSIEASPRRGDQPQHFGDGTRLSIL.

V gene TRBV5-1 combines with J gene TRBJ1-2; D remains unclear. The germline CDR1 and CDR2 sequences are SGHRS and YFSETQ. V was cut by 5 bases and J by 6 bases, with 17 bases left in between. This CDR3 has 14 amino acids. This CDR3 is CASSPLPPGDGYTF. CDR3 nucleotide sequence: TGCGCCAGCAGTCCACTCCCCCCCGGCGATGGCTACACCTTC.

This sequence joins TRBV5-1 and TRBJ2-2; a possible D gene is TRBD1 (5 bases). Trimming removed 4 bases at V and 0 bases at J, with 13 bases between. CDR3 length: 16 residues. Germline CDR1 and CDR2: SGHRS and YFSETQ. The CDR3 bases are TGCGCCAGCAGCCCCCGACAGAGCCCGAACACCGGGGAGCTGTTTTTT. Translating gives CASSPRQSPNTGELFF.

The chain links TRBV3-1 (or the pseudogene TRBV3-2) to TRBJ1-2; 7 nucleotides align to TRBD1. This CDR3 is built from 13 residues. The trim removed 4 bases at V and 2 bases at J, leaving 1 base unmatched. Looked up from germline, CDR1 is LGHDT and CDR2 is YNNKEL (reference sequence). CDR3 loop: CASSRGQNYGYTF. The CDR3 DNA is TGTGCCAGCAGCCGGGGACAGAACTATGGCTACACCTTC.

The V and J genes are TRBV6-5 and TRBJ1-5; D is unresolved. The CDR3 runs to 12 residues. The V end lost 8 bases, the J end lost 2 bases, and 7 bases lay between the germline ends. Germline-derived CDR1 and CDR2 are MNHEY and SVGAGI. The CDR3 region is CASGSGNQPQHF. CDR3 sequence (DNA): TGTGCCAGCGGCTCCGGCAATCAGCCCCAGCATTTT.

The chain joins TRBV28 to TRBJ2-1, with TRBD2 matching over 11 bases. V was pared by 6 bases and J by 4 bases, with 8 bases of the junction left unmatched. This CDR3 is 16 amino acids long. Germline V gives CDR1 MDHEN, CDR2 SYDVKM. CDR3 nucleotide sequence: TGTGCCAGCAGGCCCCTACTAGCGGGGGAATACAATGAGCAGTTCTTC. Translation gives CASRPLLAGEYNEQFF.

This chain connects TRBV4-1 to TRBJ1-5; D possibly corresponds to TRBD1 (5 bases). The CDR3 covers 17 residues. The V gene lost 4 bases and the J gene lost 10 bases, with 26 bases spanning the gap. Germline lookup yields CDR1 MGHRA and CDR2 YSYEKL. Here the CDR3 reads CASSPKPGLSGARPQHF. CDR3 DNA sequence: TGCGCCAGCAGCCCTAAGCCCGGACTGTCTGGGGCCAGACCCCAGCATTTT.